In its sample, the clone carrying this TCR beta chain was seen many times. As yet, its antigen is unknown. V lost 8 bases and J 3 bases, leaving 4 bases between the germline ends. Per the germline V gene, CDR1 is SGHAT and CDR2 is FQNNGV. The CDR3 is 10 amino acids. The record originates from a study of T cells in Graves' hyperthyroidism and ophthalmopathy. Points from the study as a whole: Before onset, by a median of approximately 6.8 months, the model predicted ophthalmopathy.

RNA transcripts gave rise to amplified TCR beta CDR3 regions. A set of HTBI primers served as the primers for a first-round RT-PCR of the TCR CDR3. TCRdb re-derived calls from the multiplex PCR reads in MiXCR, one entry per CDR3 protein. The sample holds approximately 620,000 distinct CDR3 sequences, around 16% seen once. Sequencing was done on a sample of blood. This TCR came from a woman in her thirties or forties with Graves' ophthalmopathy. This chain connects TRBV11-2 to TRBJ2-5; no clear D. CDR3: CASGEETQYF. DNA of the CDR3: TGTGCCAGCGGAGAAGAGACCCAGTACTTC. The full variable domain, in which reference TRBV11-2 and TRBJ2-5 provide the parts outside the CDR3, is EAGVAQSPRYKIIEKRQSVAFWCNPISGHATLYWYQQILGQGPKLLIQFQNNGVVDDSQLPKDRFSAERLKGVDSTLKIQPAKLEDSAVYLCASGEETQYFGPGTRLLVL.